Presented here are 26 T cell receptor beta chains from one specimen sequenced in a study of human T cells and chemical hapten exposure. The time point denotes: healthy volunteer bleed at 6 weeks. Unfractionated whole blood was the source from which total RNA was extracted. TCRdb reprocessed the RACE reads via MiXCR and lists one record per CDR3 protein. This sample has under 90,000 distinct CDR3 sequences, with over 6.5% found just once. Material for sequencing was whole blood. Every receptor here comes from a male donor in good health. Some clones in this sample may be carry-over from other donors' samples.

The V call is TRBV7-9, the J call TRBJ1-1; D is unclear. The CDR3 contains 14 residues. CDR1 is SEHNR, CDR2 FQNEAQ, per germline (reference sequence). V was shortened by 1 base and J by 0 bases, with 6 bases between the two germline ends. The CDR3: CASSLEVLNTEAFF. CDR3 in DNA: TGTGCCAGCAGCTTAGAGGTCCTGAACACTGAAGCTTTCTTT.

This clonotype was picked up a small number of times. This rearrangement joins TRBV7-3 to TRBJ1-1, with 10 bases lining up with TRBD1. With V trimmed by 4 bases and J by 0 bases, 14 bases remained unmatched. Germline values: CDR1 SGHTA, CDR2 FQGTGA. CDR3 size: 19 residues. This CDR3 reads CASSSGQGSLSLMNTEAFF. CDR3 DNA: TGTGCCAGCAGCTCGGGACAGGGGTCATTGTCCTTAATGAACACTGAAGCTTTCTTT.

This clonotype was detected many times. In DNA, the CDR3 is TGTGCCAGCAGGCCCCCATCGAGCGGTGATACGCAGTATTTT. Translated, it gives CASRPPSSGDTQYF. The gene calls are TRBV7-9 and TRBJ2-3; TRBD2 is a possible D gene (5 bases). The germline V gene encodes CDR1 SEHNR and CDR2 FQNEAQ (reference sequence). The CDR3 has 14 amino acids. Trimming stripped 6 bases from V and 6 bases from J, with 16 bases between.

This chain connects TRBV6-6 to TRBJ2-7, with 9 bases aligning to TRBD1. The CDR3 is 18 amino acids. Germline-derived CDR1 and CDR2 are MNHNY and SVGAGI (reference sequence). V dropped 4 bases and J dropped 0; count of bases not matched to a gene: 13. Here the CDR3 reads CASSSPAGTGTRSYEQYF. The DNA for the CDR3 is TGTGCCAGCAGTTCCCCCGCCGGGACAGGGACCCGCTCCTACGAGCAGTACTTC.

This clonotype showed up just a few times. CDR3 sequence (DNA): TGCAGCGTTGAAGATCCCGGGACAGGGGGTCGCTATGGCTACACCTTC. Translated, it gives CSVEDPGTGGRYGYTF. The rearrangement links TRBV29-1 to TRBJ1-2; 11 nucleotides match TRBD1. Germline CDR1 is SQVTM and CDR2 is ANQGSEA. This CDR3 is 16 amino acids long. With 0 bases clipped from V and 4 bases from J, the junction kept 7 bases outside the gene matches.

The V call is TRBV2, the J call TRBJ1-5; TRBD1 matches 8 bases. CDR1 is SNHLY, CDR2 FYNNEI, per germline. Losses at the gene ends were 4 bases for V and 3 bases for J; bases not matched to a gene: 2. The CDR3 sequence is 14 residues long. CDR3: CASSGDRNNQPQHF. The CDR3 DNA follows: TGTGCCAGCAGTGGGGACAGGAACAATCAGCCCCAGCATTTT.

This clonotype appeared a few times. The V gene is TRBV7-2, the J gene TRBJ2-5; 10 positions agree with TRBD2. This CDR3 contains 17 residues. With V trimmed by 3 bases and J by 2 bases, 9 bases remained unmatched. Germline V gene sequence: CDR1 SGHTA, CDR2 FQGNSA. The CDR3 region is CASSFARTSGSQETQYF. The CDR3 DNA reads TGTGCCAGCAGCTTCGCCCGGACTAGCGGATCACAAGAGACCCAGTACTTC.

This clonotype showed up many times. V and J are TRBV3-1 and TRBJ2-7; D unclear. The CDR3 consists of 11 residues. V was pared by 0 bases and J by 6 bases, with 3 bases between. Germline values: CDR1 LGHDT, CDR2 YNNKEL (reference sequence). Here the CDR3 DNA reads TGTGCCAGCAGCCAAGAATTCGAGCAGTACTTC. Translation: CASSQEFEQYF.

This clonotype was found a few times. J is TRBJ2-7 and V is TRBV12-3 or TRBV12-4; no clear D gene. This CDR3 comprises 15 residues. Trimming left V 3 bases short and J 3 bases short, with 15 bases between. The CDR3 coding sequence is TGTGCCAGCAGTTTGCAAACGGGCAGAAGCTACGAGCAGTACTTC. This translates into CASSLQTGRSYEQYF.

This chain's CDR3 is CASSVEPGTTYEQYF. The DNA of the CDR3 is TGTGCCAGCAGCGTAGAGCCAGGAACTACCTACGAGCAGTACTTC. The chain employs TRBV9 and TRBJ2-7; unclear D gene. The CDR3 is 15 residues long. CDR1 is SGDLS and CDR2 is YYNGEE in the germline V gene. Deletions cut 0 bases from V and 2 bases from J, with 12 bases between.

In this sample, this clonotype turned up a few times. V usage is TRBV3-1 and J usage is TRBJ1-2, with 8 bases matching TRBD1. This CDR3 has 15 amino acids. Germline CDR1 reads LGHDT; CDR2 reads YNNKEL (reference sequence). With 1 base clipped from V and 4 bases from J, the junction kept 5 bases outside the gene matches. Here the CDR3 reads CASSQGQGNSYGYTF. The CDR3 DNA is TGTGCCAGCAGCCAAGGACAGGGGAATTCCTATGGCTACACCTTC.

The J gene is TRBJ1-5, the V gene TRBV19, with 7 bases that match TRBD1. After removal of 2 bases from V and 4 bases from J, the junction contained 11 bases not matched to a gene. CDR3 length: 17 amino acids. Germline values: CDR1 LNHDA, CDR2 SQIVND (reference sequence). Here the CDR3 DNA reads TGTGCCAGTAGTATACCTCCCGGGACAGCCCAGAATCAGCCCCAGCATTTT. It specifies CASSIPPGTAQNQPQHF.

The chain joins TRBV6-5 to TRBJ2-3; 8 bases match TRBD1. Germline V gene lookup returns CDR1 MNHEY and CDR2 SVGAGI. V was pared by 4 bases and J by 6 bases, with 9 bases of the junction left unmatched. CDR3 length: 15 residues. The CDR3 reads CASSSQGAIGDTQYF. The CDR3 bases are TGTGCCAGCAGTTCCCAGGGGGCGATCGGGGATACGCAGTATTTT.

Details on this clonotype: Since the CDR3 does not end with the conserved phenylalanine or tryptophan, this likely comes from a read error. The CDR3 spells CAISESGRSYEQYY. Written as DNA, the CDR3 is TGTGCCATCAGTGAATCAGGCCGATCCTACGAGCAGTACTAC. The rearrangement links TRBV10-3 to TRBJ2-7; unclear D gene. Germline V CDR1 and CDR2: ENHRY, SYGVKD. The CDR3 spans 14 residues. V was shortened by 3 bases and J by 1 base, with 10 bases between the two germline ends.

This sequence joins TRBV29-1 and TRBJ2-5, with TRBD1 as a possible D gene (6 bases). Germline CDR1 reads SQVTM; CDR2 reads ANQGSEA. The CDR3 consists of 12 residues. V was pared by 6 bases and J by 4 bases, with 12 bases between. The DNA for the CDR3 is TGCAGCGTCACAGGGAGACCAGAGACCCAGTACTTC. Translating gives CSVTGRPETQYF.

The chain links TRBV5-1 to TRBJ1-2; 7 nucleotides align to TRBD1. The V gene end was trimmed by 4 bases and the J gene end by 3 bases; junction bases not matched to a gene: 6. CDR3 length: 14 amino acids. Germline V lookup: CDR1 SGHRS, CDR2 YFSETQ. DNA for the CDR3: TGCGCCAGCAGCACAGGGGAGGCGTACTATGGCTACACCTTC. Residues: CASSTGEAYYGYTF. Looking up the rest from reference TRBV5-1 and TRBJ1-2 gives the full variable domain: KAGVTQTPRYLIKTRGQQVTLSCSPISGHRSVSWYQQTPGQGLQFLFEYFSETQRNKGNFPGRFSGRQFSNSRSEMNVSTLELGDSALYLCASSTGEAYYGYTFGSGTRLTVV.

This clonotype was detected a few times. The chain carries TRBV20-1 and TRBJ2-3, with D unclear. The CDR3 is 14 residues long. Per the germline V gene, CDR1 is DFQATT and CDR2 is SNEGSKA (reference sequence). V lost 0 bases and J 3 bases, leaving 10 bases between the germline ends. For the CDR3, the DNA is TGCAGTGCTAGAGATGGGTCTGGGACAGATACGCAGTATTTT. Translating it yields CSARDGSGTDTQYF.

This chain links TRBV5-6 with TRBJ2-5; TRBD2 aligns across 7 bases. Trimming took 1 base from V and 2 from J; bases not matched to a gene: 5. In germline, CDR1 is SGHDT, CDR2 YYEEEE. The CDR3 contains 15 residues. The CDR3 here is CASSLRGRGQETQYF. In DNA form, the CDR3 reads TGTGCCAGCAGCTTGCGGGGGAGGGGACAAGAGACCCAGTACTTC.

This clonotype was seen only a few times. DNA for the CDR3: TGTGCCAGCAGTGAATGGGTAGGACAGGGGGCTGAGCAGTACTTC. It encodes CASSEWVGQGAEQYF. V and J are TRBV2 and TRBJ2-7; 11 bases fit TRBD1. Germline V gene lookup returns CDR1 SNHLY and CDR2 FYNNEI. The CDR3 extends over 15 amino acids. The J segment lost 7 bases and the V segment lost 2 bases, leaving 7 bases of the junction unmatched.

This clonotype showed up just a few times. This rearrangement joins TRBV10-3 to TRBJ2-3, with TRBD1 matching over 7 bases. The CDR3 totals 16 residues. V lost 3 bases and J lost 4; bases outside the gene matches: 10. Germline CDR1 is ENHRY and CDR2 is SYGVKD. CDR3 bases: TGTGCCATCAGTGATGACTCGACAGGGTCGGCAGATACGCAGTATTTT. As protein: CAISDDSTGSADTQYF.

The table lists this clonotype with a few counts. The chain combines TRBV11-2 with TRBJ2-3, with D tentatively TRBD2 (6 bases). Germline V lookup: CDR1 SGHAT, CDR2 FQNNGV. The CDR3 covers 15 residues. Between the trimmed V and J ends, which lost 4 bases and 2 bases, there was a span of 13 bases. The CDR3 coding sequence is TGTGCCAGCAGCTGGCCGGGACTGAACACAGATACGCAGTATTTT. This sequence encodes CASSWPGLNTDTQYF.

This clonotype was picked up a small number of times. This rearrangement joins TRBV5-4 to TRBJ1-1, with a tentative D call TRBD1 (6 bases). Germline V gene sequence: CDR1 SGHNT, CDR2 YYREEE (reference sequence). V shed 4 bases and J shed 5 bases, with 12 bases lying between them. This CDR3 is 13 amino acids long. The CDR3 sequence: CASSGRDITEAFF. CDR3 sequence (DNA): TGTGCCAGCAGCGGGCGGGACATTACTGAAGCTTTCTTT.

CDR3 sequence reads: CSVVENNYGYTF. CDR3 DNA sequence: TGCAGCGTTGTTGAGAATAACTATGGCTACACCTTC. V and J are TRBV29-1 and TRBJ1-2; D unresolved. V shed 4 bases and J shed 1 base, with 7 bases lying between them. This CDR3 region has 12 residues. CDR1 is SQVTM, CDR2 ANQGSEA, per germline.

This clonotype was observed a handful of times. The chain employs TRBV20-1 and TRBJ2-1; D is possibly TRBD1 or TRBD2 (5 bases each). The germline V and J ends were trimmed by 3 bases and 8 bases, with 17 bases remaining between them. This CDR3 region has 14 residues. CDR1 and CDR2 (germline): DFQATT, SNEGSKA (reference sequence). CDR3 amino acids: CSARPSYQGDEQFF. Written as DNA, the CDR3 is TGCAGTGCTAGGCCTAGCTACCAAGGGGATGAGCAGTTCTTC.

This clonotype was observed a handful of times. The CDR3, as DNA: TGTGCCAGCAGCGTAGCTTGGACAGGGTCAGATACGCAGTATTTT. Amino acids: CASSVAWTGSDTQYF. The chain joins TRBV9 to TRBJ2-3; 8 bases line up with TRBD1. This CDR3 spans 15 amino acids. J gave up 4 bases and V 0 bases, and 4 bases lay outside the gene matches. The germline V gene has CDR1 SGDLS and CDR2 YYNGEE.

This chain links TRBV20-1 with TRBJ2-7; no definite D call. Germline V gene sequence: CDR1 DFQATT, CDR2 SNEGSKA (reference sequence). The CDR3 contains 11 residues. The ends were cut back, 6 bases at V and 1 base at J, with 7 bases in the middle. The CDR3 DNA is TGCAGTGCCCCTATGTCCTACGAGCAGTACTTC. Translating it yields CSAPMSYEQYF.